This T cell receptor (beta chain) stems from a study of T cell changes during pregnancy in multiple sclerosis. TCRdb's table, derived via immunoSEQ multiplex PCR, lists solely in-frame clones and lacks some. The table includes about 42,000 clones, about 85% detected once. The CDR3 is 13 amino acids. Trimming removed 4 bases from V and 2 bases from J, with 8 bases in between. Germline loops: CDR1 ENHRY, CDR2 SYGVKD. This TCR was recovered from a female donor with multiple sclerosis, enrolled in a pregnancy study. V and J are TRBV10-3 and TRBJ1-2; D gene unclear. The sequences come from CD4+ T cells from peripheral blood mononuclear cells, collected before pregnancy. The DNA for the CDR3 is TGTGCCATCAGTGGGAGACGGAACTATGGCTACACCTTC. Its protein is CAISGRRNYGYTF.